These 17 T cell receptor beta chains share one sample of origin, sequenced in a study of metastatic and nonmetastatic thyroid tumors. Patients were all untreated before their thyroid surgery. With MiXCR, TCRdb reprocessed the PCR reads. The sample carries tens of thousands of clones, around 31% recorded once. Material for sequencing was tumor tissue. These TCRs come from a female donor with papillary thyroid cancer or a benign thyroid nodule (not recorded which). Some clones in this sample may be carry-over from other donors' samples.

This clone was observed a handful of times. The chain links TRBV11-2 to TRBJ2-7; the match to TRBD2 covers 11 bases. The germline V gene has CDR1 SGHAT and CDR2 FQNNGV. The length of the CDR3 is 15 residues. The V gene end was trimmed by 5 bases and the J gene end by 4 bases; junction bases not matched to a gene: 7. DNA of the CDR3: TGTGCCAGCAGCATTTTTAGCGGGAGGGCGTACGAGCAGTACTTC. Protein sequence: CASSIFSGRAYEQYF.

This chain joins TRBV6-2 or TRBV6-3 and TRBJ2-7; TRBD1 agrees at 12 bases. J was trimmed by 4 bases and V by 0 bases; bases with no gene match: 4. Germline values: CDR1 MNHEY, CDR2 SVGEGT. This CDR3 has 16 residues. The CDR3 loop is CASSYSRDRGLYEQYF. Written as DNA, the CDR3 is TGTGCCAGCAGTTACTCCCGGGACAGGGGGCTATACGAGCAGTACTTC.

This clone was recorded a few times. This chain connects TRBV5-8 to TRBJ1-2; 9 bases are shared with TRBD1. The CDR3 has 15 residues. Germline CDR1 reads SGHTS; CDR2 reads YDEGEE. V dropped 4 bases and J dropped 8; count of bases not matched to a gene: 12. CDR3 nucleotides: TGTGCCAGCAGCGCGAAGGGACAGGGAGGTAGAGGCTACACCTTC. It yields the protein CASSAKGQGGRGYTF.

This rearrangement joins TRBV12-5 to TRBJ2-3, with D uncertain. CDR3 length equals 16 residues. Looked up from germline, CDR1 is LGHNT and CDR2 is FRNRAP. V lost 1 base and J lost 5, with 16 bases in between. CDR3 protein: CASGLEGRNIGDTQYF. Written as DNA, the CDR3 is TGTGCTAGTGGTTTGGAAGGACGGAACATCGGAGATACGCAGTATTTT.

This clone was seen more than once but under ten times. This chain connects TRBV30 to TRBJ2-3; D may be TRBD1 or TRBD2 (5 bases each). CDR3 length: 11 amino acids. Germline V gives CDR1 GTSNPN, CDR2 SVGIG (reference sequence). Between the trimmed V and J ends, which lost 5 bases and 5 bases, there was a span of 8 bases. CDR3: CAWGAGDTQYF. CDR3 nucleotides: TGTGCCTGGGGGGCGGGAGATACGCAGTATTTT.

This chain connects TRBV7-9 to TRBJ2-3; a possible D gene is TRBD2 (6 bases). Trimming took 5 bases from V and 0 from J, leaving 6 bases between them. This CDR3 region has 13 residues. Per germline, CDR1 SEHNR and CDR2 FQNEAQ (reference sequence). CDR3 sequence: CASSGGSTDTQYF. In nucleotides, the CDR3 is TGTGCCAGCAGCGGGGGGAGCACAGATACGCAGTATTTT. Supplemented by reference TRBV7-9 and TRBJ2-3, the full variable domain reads DTGVSQNPRHKITKRGQNVTFRCDPISEHNRLYWYRQTLGQGPEFLTYFQNEAQLEKSRLLSDRFSAERPKGSFSTLEIQRTEQGDSAMYLCASSGGSTDTQYFGPGTRLTVL.

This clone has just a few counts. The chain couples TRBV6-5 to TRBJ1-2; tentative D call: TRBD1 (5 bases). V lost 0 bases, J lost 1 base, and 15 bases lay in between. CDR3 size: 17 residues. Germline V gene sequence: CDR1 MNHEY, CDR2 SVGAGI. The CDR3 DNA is TGTGCCAGCAGTTACTCGAGCTTGGACACCGATAACTATGGCTACACCTTC. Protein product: CASSYSSLDTDNYGYTF.

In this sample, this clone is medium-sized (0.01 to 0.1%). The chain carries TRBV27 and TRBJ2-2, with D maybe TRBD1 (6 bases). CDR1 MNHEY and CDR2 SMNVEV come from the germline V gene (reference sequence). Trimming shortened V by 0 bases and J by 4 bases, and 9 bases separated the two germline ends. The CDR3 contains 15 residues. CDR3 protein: CASSLSIGGTGELFF. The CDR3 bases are TGTGCCAGCAGTTTATCGATAGGGGGCACCGGGGAGCTGTTTTTT.

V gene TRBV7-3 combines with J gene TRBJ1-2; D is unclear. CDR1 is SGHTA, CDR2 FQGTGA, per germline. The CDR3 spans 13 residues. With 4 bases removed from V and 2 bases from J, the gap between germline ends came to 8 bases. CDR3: CASSSGNNYGYTF. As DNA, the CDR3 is TGTGCCAGCAGCTCGGGGAACAACTATGGCTACACCTTC.

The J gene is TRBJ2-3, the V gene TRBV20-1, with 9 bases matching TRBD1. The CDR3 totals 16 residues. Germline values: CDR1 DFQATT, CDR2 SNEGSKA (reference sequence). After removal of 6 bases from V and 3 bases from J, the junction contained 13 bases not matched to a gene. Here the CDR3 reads CSASPPGQGQTDTQYF. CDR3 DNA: TGCAGTGCCTCCCCGCCGGGACAGGGACAGACAGATACGCAGTATTTT.

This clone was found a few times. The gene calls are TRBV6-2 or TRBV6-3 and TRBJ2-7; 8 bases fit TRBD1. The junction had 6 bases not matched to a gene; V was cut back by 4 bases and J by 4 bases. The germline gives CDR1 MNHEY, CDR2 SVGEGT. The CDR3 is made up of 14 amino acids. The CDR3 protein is CASSSTGVGYEQYF. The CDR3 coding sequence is TGTGCCAGCAGTTCGACAGGGGTCGGGTACGAGCAGTACTTC.

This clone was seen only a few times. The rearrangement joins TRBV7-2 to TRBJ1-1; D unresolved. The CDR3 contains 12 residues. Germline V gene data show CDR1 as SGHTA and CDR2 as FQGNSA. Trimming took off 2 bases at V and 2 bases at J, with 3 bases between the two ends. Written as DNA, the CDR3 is TGTGCCAGCAGCTTACATAACACTGAAGCTTTCTTT. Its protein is CASSLHNTEAFF.

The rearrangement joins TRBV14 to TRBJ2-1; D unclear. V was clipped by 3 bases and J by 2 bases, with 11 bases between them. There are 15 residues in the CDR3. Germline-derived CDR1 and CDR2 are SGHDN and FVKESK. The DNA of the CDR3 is TGTGCCAGCAGCCATGGGCGAGAACCCTACAATGAGCAGTTCTTC. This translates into CASSHGREPYNEQFF.

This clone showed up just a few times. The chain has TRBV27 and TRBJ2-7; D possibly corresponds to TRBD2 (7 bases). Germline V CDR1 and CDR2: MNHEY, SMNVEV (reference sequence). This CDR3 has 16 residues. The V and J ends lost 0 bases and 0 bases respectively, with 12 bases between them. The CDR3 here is CASSLSGGGASYEQYF. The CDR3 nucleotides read TGTGCCAGCAGTTTATCGGGTGGGGGGGCCTCCTACGAGCAGTACTTC.

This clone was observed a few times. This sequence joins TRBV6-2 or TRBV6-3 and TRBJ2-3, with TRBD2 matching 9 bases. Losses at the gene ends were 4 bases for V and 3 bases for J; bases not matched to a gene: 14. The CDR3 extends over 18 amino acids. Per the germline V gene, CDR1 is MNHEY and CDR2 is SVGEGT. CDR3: CASSWGSGAGGVTDTQYF. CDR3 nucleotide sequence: TGTGCCAGCAGTTGGGGGTCGGGTGCGGGAGGGGTGACAGATACGCAGTATTTT.

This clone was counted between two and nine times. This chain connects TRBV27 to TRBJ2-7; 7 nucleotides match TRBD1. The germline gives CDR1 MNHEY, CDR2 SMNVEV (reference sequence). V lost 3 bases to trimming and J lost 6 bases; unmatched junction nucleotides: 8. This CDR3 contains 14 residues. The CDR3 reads CASSLTGWSLEQYF. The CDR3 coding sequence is TGTGCCAGCAGTTTGACAGGGTGGTCGCTCGAGCAGTACTTC.

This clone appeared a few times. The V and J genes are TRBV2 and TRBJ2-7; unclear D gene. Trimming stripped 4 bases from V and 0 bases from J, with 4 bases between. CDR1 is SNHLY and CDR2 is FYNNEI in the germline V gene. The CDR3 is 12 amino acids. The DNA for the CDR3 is TGTGCCAGCAGTGCGAGCTCCTACGAGCAGTACTTC. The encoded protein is CASSASSYEQYF.